This T cell receptor (beta chain) comes out of a study of cytomegalovirus exposure and HLA in healthy donors. The germline V gene has CDR1 SGHRS and CDR2 YFSETQ. Trimming shortened V by 4 bases and J by 2 bases, and 8 bases separated the two germline ends. The CDR3 totals 13 residues. PCR employed 60 Vbeta and 13 Jbeta primers. The authors' processing: Counted up in a later analysis, unique TCR beta chains came to some 75 million, with 9.5 million to 13 million shared. Clones were sequenced by immunoSEQ multiplex PCR, and TCRdb holds only the in-frame ones, with some missing. V and J calls and clone size are given by that table; D and trimming were obtained from the DNA. The table lists over 70,000 clones, around 70% of them singletons. For this clone: What it recognizes is unknown.

Study outcomes and limitations: Cytomegalovirus association was assigned to some 160 TCR beta chains. Common viral pathogens seemed, in a later analysis, to connect with several of the most significant clusters.

In nominal health when sampled, donors likely had unrecorded immune exposures nonetheless. This TCR came from a woman in her 50s in good health and CMV-seropositive. Sequencing was performed on PBMCs. The chain has TRBV5-1 and TRBJ2-3; perhaps TRBD1 as D (6 bases). CDR3 bases: TGCGCCAGCAGCGGGGACAACACAGATACGCAGTATTTT. Amino acids: CASSGDNTDTQYF.